The 10 T cell receptor beta chains reported below all come from one sample, sequenced in a study of cytomegalovirus exposure and HLA in healthy donors. PCR involved 60 Vbeta and 13 Jbeta primers. Sequenced by immunoSEQ multiplex PCR; TCRdb stores in-frame clones only, minus some. Recorded for this sample: 150,000 or so clones. The sample taken for sequencing was PBMCs. These receptors were collected from a woman aged 45-59 years in good health and CMV-seronegative.

The gene calls are TRBV9 and TRBJ1-1, with 10 nucleotides matching TRBD1. Looked up from germline, CDR1 is SGDLS and CDR2 is YYNGEE. V shed 0 bases and J 6 bases; nucleotides not matched to a gene: 8. The CDR3 consists of 16 residues. The CDR3 region has the DNA TGTGCCAGCAGCGTAGGCATCGGGACAGGGGACTCTGAAGCTTTCTTT. Translating it yields CASSVGIGTGDSEAFF.

The V and J genes are TRBV6-6 and TRBJ1-2; D is unclear. V was clipped by 2 bases and J by 8 bases, with 3 bases between them. Germline V gives CDR1 MNHNY, CDR2 SVGAGI (reference sequence). The CDR3 runs 10 residues. The CDR3, as DNA: TGTGCCAGCAGTTACCAGGGCTACACCTTC. It yields the protein CASSYQGYTF.

This sequence joins TRBV5-1 and TRBJ1-1, with D perhaps TRBD1 (5 bases). V was shortened by 4 bases and J by 1 base, with 5 bases between the two germline ends. This CDR3 contains 12 residues. Germline CDR1 is SGHRS and CDR2 is YFSETQ. DNA for the CDR3: TGCGCCAGCAGCACAGGGAACACTGAAGCTTTCTTT. The encoded protein is CASSTGNTEAFF. The variable domain in full, with the rest retrieved from reference TRBV5-1 and TRBJ1-1, is KAGVTQTPRYLIKTRGQQVTLSCSPISGHRSVSWYQQTPGQGLQFLFEYFSETQRNKGNFPGRFSGRQFSNSRSEMNVSTLELGDSALYLCASSTGNTEAFFGQGTRLTVV.

The chain recombines TRBV5-1 with TRBJ2-3; maybe TRBD1 (6 bases). Germline values: CDR1 SGHRS, CDR2 YFSETQ. Trimming stripped 2 bases from V and 6 bases from J, with 19 bases between. The CDR3 extends over 16 amino acids. CDR3 sequence reads: CASSLERGLDGDTQYF. CDR3 nucleotide sequence: TGCGCCAGCAGCTTAGAAAGGGGGTTGGATGGGGATACGCAGTATTTT. The whole variable domain, remainder taken from reference TRBV5-1 and TRBJ2-3, is KAGVTQTPRYLIKTRGQQVTLSCSPISGHRSVSWYQQTPGQGLQFLFEYFSETQRNKGNFPGRFSGRQFSNSRSEMNVSTLELGDSALYLCASSLERGLDGDTQYFGPGTRLTVL.

This rearrangement joins TRBV6-5 to TRBJ2-1, with 7 nucleotides matching TRBD2. Looked up from germline, CDR1 is MNHEY and CDR2 is SVGAGI. The junction had 1 base not matched to a gene; V was cut back by 5 bases and J by 0 bases. This CDR3 is built from 14 residues. The DNA for the CDR3 is TGTGCCAGCAGTCCGGGGGGCTCCTACAATGAGCAGTTCTTC. Encoded protein: CASSPGGSYNEQFF.

The chain employs TRBV19 and TRBJ2-7, with 9 bases matching TRBD1. The germline CDR1 and CDR2 sequences are LNHDA and SQIVND (reference sequence). The CDR3 loop spans 16 amino acids. With V trimmed by 3 bases and J by 2 bases, 8 bases remained unmatched. The CDR3 nucleotides read TGTGCCAGTAGTATTCATCCGGGACAGGGTGCCTACGAGCAGTACTTC. Its protein product is CASSIHPGQGAYEQYF.

This rearrangement joins TRBV15 to TRBJ1-4, with D possibly matching TRBD1 (5 bases). Looked up from germline, CDR1 is LNHNV and CDR2 is YYDKDF (reference sequence). V lost 1 base to trimming and J lost 6 bases, with 12 bases between them. CDR3 length: 15 residues. The CDR3 DNA sequence: TGTGCCACCAGCAGAGGGGGTGGGGCGGATGAAAAACTGTTTTTT. Protein: CATSRGGGADEKLFF.

The chain carries TRBV4-1 and TRBJ1-2; D may be TRBD1 (5 bases). Trimming removed 0 bases at V and 4 bases at J, with 12 bases between. The CDR3 contains 15 residues. CDR1 is MGHRA, CDR2 YSYEKL, per germline. In DNA, the CDR3 is TGCGCCAGCAGCCAAGATATTGGCAGGGCCTATGGCTACACCTTC. The encoded protein is CASSQDIGRAYGYTF.

This rearrangement joins TRBV5-4 to TRBJ1-2, with 8 bases lining up with TRBD1. J gave up 5 bases and V 5 bases, and 14 bases lay outside the gene matches. Germline assignment: CDR1 SGHNT and CDR2 YYREEE (reference sequence). The CDR3 totals 16 residues. The CDR3 DNA sequence: TGTGCCAGCAGTGTTGGGGGCCAGGGGGCAGGATATGGCTACACCTTC. Its protein product is CASSVGGQGAGYGYTF. The full variable domain, with the rest looked up from reference TRBV5-4 and TRBJ1-2, is ETGVTQSPTHLIKTRGQQVTLRCSSQSGHNTVSWYQQALGQGPQFIFQYYREEENGRGNFPPRFSGLQFPNYSSELNVNALELDDSALYLCASSVGGQGAGYGYTFGSGTRLTVV.

The chain uses TRBV6-1 and TRBJ2-2, with D possibly being TRBD1 (6 bases). V dropped 1 base and J dropped 0 bases, with 12 bases sitting between them. Per germline, CDR1 MNHNS and CDR2 SASEGT. The CDR3 totals 17 residues. The CDR3 protein is CASSEDPGTPNTGELFF. Here the CDR3 DNA reads TGTGCCAGCAGTGAAGACCCCGGGACACCGAACACCGGGGAGCTGTTTTTT.